Each of the 2 T cell receptor beta chains below was sequenced from the same sample in a study of neurological immune-mediated disorders. TCRdb processed the 5' RACE reads anew with MiXCR; each CDR3 protein has one entry. The data contain more than 50,000 distinct CDR3 sequences, roughly 5.5% of them singletons. Sequencing input: PBMCs. These receptors all stem from a woman in her thirties with multiple sclerosis.

The table lists this clonotype with many counts. J is TRBJ1-2 and V is TRBV9, with 9 nucleotides matching TRBD1. Germline V gene data show CDR1 as SGDLS and CDR2 as YYNGEE. The CDR3 is 17 amino acids. With 3 bases clipped from V and 4 bases from J, the junction kept 13 bases outside the gene matches. CDR3 region: CASSAPLGQGPTYGYTF. Here the CDR3 DNA reads TGTGCCAGCAGCGCACCCCTAGGACAGGGGCCCACCTATGGCTACACCTTC. Full variable domain (outside the CDR3, taken from reference TRBV9 and TRBJ1-2): DSGVTQTPKHLITATGQRVTLRCSPRSGDLSVYWYQQSLDQGLQFLIQYYNGEERAKGNILERFSAQQFPDLHSELNLSSLELGDSALYFCASSAPLGQGPTYGYTFGSGTRLTVV.

This clonotype has more than one count but fewer than ten. The chain combines TRBV20-1 with TRBJ2-7; D gene unclear. This CDR3 comprises 11 residues. From germline, CDR1 is DFQATT and CDR2 SNEGSKA (reference sequence). V was clipped by 3 bases and J by 6 bases, with 9 bases between them. The CDR3 region is CSARGLREQYF. Here the CDR3 DNA reads TGCAGTGCTAGGGGGTTGCGCGAGCAGTACTTC.